This TCR beta chain stems from a study of blood T cell repertoires in COVID-19 (dated by TCRdb to between 2020 and 2021). About the investigation overall: The collaborator samples originated in the United States, Italy and Spain and spanned the acute and convalescent phases of COVID-19. HLA class I and class II types, where available, came from metadata supplied by the sample provider rather than from assay-based typing. Subjects who had been exposed to COVID-19, were actively infected with it, or had recovered from it provided the deeply sampled blood TCRbeta repertoires that made up the dataset. Sample metadata almost always included a de-identified subject ID, COVID-19 status, age in years and sex. The repertoires were made available in a free public database intended to serve as a resource for research on the immune response to SARS-CoV-2. The samples were drawn from the first 160 participants of the ongoing ImmuneRACE study and from 950 to 1,500 subjects provided by 6 global collaborators. The prospective study material was composed of cDNA or gDNA derived from T cells, B-cell-depleted T cells, or PBMCs.

Summary of the overall study and its limitations: The quantity of clinical and demographic metadata differed by source and by participant and was supplied without curation.

CDR1 is given as SGDLS and CDR2 as YYNGEE, both from the germline V gene. Reading from cysteine to phenylalanine, the CDR3 counts 14 amino acids. CDR3 DNA is the only sequence kept; it has 42 bases, read in frame from the first base. V was cut back by 5 bases and J by 5 bases, leaving a gap of 17 bases between them. One collaborating source in Seattle enrolled patients during active infection and followed them longitudinally through the course of disease. Collaborating institutions collected whole blood in K2EDTA tubes following their own protocols. For TCRbeta analysis, collaborators shipped samples as frozen whole blood, isolated PBMCs, or DNA extracted from either of those sample types. The immunoSEQ Assay, a bias-controlled multiplex PCR, was used to amplify TCRbeta CDR3 regions from genomic DNA. On the study's bioinformatics: Nucleated cell counts per sample were estimated from amplification of reference gene primers within the assay. Sequence reads were collapsed and filtered to measure the absolute abundance of every unique TCRbeta CDR3 rearrangement. Productive Simpson clonality was computed per sample as the square root of Simpson's diversity index over productive rearrangements. The table comes from immuneACCESS by way of TCRdb, which keeps in-frame sequences with V and J called. Part of the clones is missing from these tables; in studies checked, under half for an unresolved V gene and the rest for unknown reasons. V and J calls and clone size follow that table, whereas D and trimming were derived from the DNA. The sample table holds 210,000 or so clones, of which 70% to 90% were seen once. Approximately 5.1% of the sample comes from the top ten.

A word on this clone: Its antigen is unknown. No base-level quality is on record; no much larger clone is a single base apart.

The chain joins TRBV9 to TRBJ2-7, and perhaps TRBD1 as D gene, on 5 matching bases. Sequencing was carried out using peripheral blood. The clonotype was recovered from a man aged 50 to 60 with COVID-19, enrolled during active disease. The CDR3 amino acid sequence is: CASSDKRGFNEQYF. DNA sequence: TGTGCCAGCAGTGATAAAAGGGGCTTTAACGAGCAGTACTTC.